Each of the 16 T cell receptor beta chains below was sequenced from the same sample in a study of blood T cells in healthy people across ages. For the second PCR, which ran for 7 to 11 cycles, a sample-barcoded 5' primer and a J-beta primer mix were used. In TCRdb, the 5' RACE reads were re-called with MiXCR into one record per CDR3 protein. The sample yields under 2,000,000 distinct CDR3 sequences, around half seen once. Sequenced sample: blood. The source of these receptors is a woman between 40 and 55 years old in good health.

CDR3: CASRAQSPETQYF. DNA for the CDR3: TGCGCCAGCAGAGCCCAGAGTCCAGAGACCCAGTACTTC. The chain couples TRBV10-2 to TRBJ2-5; D is uncertain. Trimming stripped 6 bases from V and 4 bases from J, with 12 bases between. The CDR3 consists of 13 residues. CDR1 is WSHSY, CDR2 SAAADI, per germline.

The sample holds one count of this clonotype. The rearrangement uses TRBV27 and TRBJ1-2, with a tentative D call TRBD1 (5 bases). Trimming shortened V by 2 bases and J by 0 bases, and 19 bases separated the two germline ends. The germline V gene encodes CDR1 MNHEY and CDR2 SMNVEV (reference sequence). This CDR3 comprises 18 residues. This CDR3 is CASSLRPPGARTNYGYTF. In DNA form, the CDR3 reads TGTGCCAGCAGTTTACGGCCTCCTGGGGCCCGGACTAACTATGGCTACACCTTC.

This chain joins TRBV2 and TRBJ1-2; D is undetermined. Germline V gene sequence: CDR1 SNHLY, CDR2 FYNNEI. This CDR3 has 15 residues. Trimming took 1 base from V and 8 from J, leaving 17 bases between them. The CDR3 coding sequence is TGTGCCAGCAGTGAAGGGTCCCGACATAAGGGCGGCTACACCTTC. As protein: CASSEGSRHKGGYTF.

The genes are TRBV28 and TRBJ1-4; TRBD1 is a possible D gene (6 bases). The germline gives CDR1 MDHEN, CDR2 SYDVKM. This CDR3 has 13 amino acids. V was clipped by 5 bases and J by 8 bases, with 12 bases between them. The CDR3 DNA is TGTGCCAGCAGTGTAATACAGGGCGAAAAACTGTTTTTT. Residues: CASSVIQGEKLFF.

The chain links TRBV6-5 to TRBJ2-1, with unresolved D. The J call may not be correct, given that the DNA end is closer to TRBJ2-7. CDR3 length: 16 amino acids. Germline assignment: CDR1 MNHEY and CDR2 SVGAGI. The CDR3 here is CASSSSLGLPNNEQYF. The CDR3 DNA reads as TGTGCCAGCAGTTCTTCCCTAGGGTTACCTAACAATGAGCAGTACTTC.

This clonotype was picked up a small number of times. CDR3 loop: CSVEVRNEQFF. The CDR3 DNA follows: TGCAGCGTTGAAGTCCGCAATGAGCAGTTCTTC. V gene TRBV29-1 combines with J gene TRBJ2-1; D remains ambiguous. The CDR3 length is 11 residues. Germline values: CDR1 SQVTM, CDR2 ANQGSEA. The ends were cut back, 1 base at V and 6 bases at J, with 4 bases in the middle.

V is TRBV25-1 and J is TRBJ2-3; either TRBD1 or TRBD2 may fit D (6 bases each). This CDR3 has 15 residues. Germline CDR1 MGHDK, CDR2 SYGVNS. With 7 bases removed from V and 6 bases from J, the gap between germline ends came to 20 bases. In nucleotides, the CDR3 is TGTGCCAGCACCGGTCAGGGGACTCCTGGGGATACGCAGTATTTT. It translates to CASTGQGTPGDTQYF.

V usage is TRBV24-1 and J usage is TRBJ2-5; TRBD2 might be the D (6 bases). The CDR3 loop spans 15 amino acids. Trimming left V 4 bases short and J 3 bases short, with 14 bases between. In germline, CDR1 is KGHDR, CDR2 SFDVKD. DNA of the CDR3: TGTGCCACCAGTGAGGGGGGATTGCCCAAAGAGACCCAGTACTTC. Protein: CATSEGGLPKETQYF.

The genes are TRBV4-3 and TRBJ2-7; no firm D call. TRBJ2-5 explains the end of the DNA better; the J call may be wrong. Germline assignment: CDR1 LGHNA and CDR2 YSLEER. CDR3 length: 14 amino acids. DNA for the CDR3: TGCGCCAGCAGCCAAGACGCTATGGGAGAGACCCAGTACTTC. Amino acids: CASSQDAMGETQYF.

The chain links TRBV7-2 to TRBJ2-3; no firm D call. Trimming took off 4 bases at V and 2 bases at J, with 10 bases between the two ends. CDR3 size: 14 residues. Germline V gene lookup returns CDR1 SGHTA and CDR2 FQGNSA. Written as DNA, the CDR3 is TGTGCCAGCAGCTCTCGGACCCACACAGATACGCAGTATTTT. This encodes CASSSRTHTDTQYF.

The genes are TRBV7-2 and TRBJ2-4, with D perhaps assigned TRBD1 or TRBD2 (5 bases each). Trimming stripped 3 bases from V and 5 bases from J, with 5 bases between. This CDR3 region has 12 residues. Germline V gene sequence: CDR1 SGHTA, CDR2 FQGNSA. The CDR3 spells CTSSLGENIQYF. In DNA, the CDR3 is TGTACCAGCAGCTTGGGGGAAAACATTCAGTACTTC.

Here the CDR3 DNA reads TGTGCCAGCAGTGAACCTCCGGGACTAGCGGGGGGTAATGAGCAGTTCTTC. Translated, it gives CASSEPPGLAGGNEQFF. This sequence joins TRBV2 and TRBJ2-1; 15 bases agree with TRBD2. Trimming took 2 bases from V and 7 from J; bases not matched to a gene: 6. The CDR3 consists of 17 residues. The germline V gene has CDR1 SNHLY and CDR2 FYNNEI.

On this clonotype itself: No conserved phenylalanine or tryptophan ends this CDR3, so it is likely a read error. The chain is built from TRBV5-1 and TRBJ1-2; TRBD1 matches 10 bases. This CDR3 has 16 amino acids. The ends lost 2 bases at V and 4 bases at J; junction bases unmatched: 8. Germline V lookup: CDR1 SGHRS, CDR2 YFSETQ. The CDR3, as DNA: TGCGCCAGCAGCTTCACCGGGACAGGGGACGCCTATGGCTACACCATC. Residues: CASSFTGTGDAYGYTI.

V usage is TRBV7-8 and J usage is TRBJ1-5; no clear D gene. Trimming removed 0 bases at V and 6 bases at J, with 6 bases between. Germline V gene data show CDR1 as SGHVS and CDR2 as FQNEAQ. This CDR3 spans 13 amino acids. The CDR3 loop reads CASSLAEGQPQHF. The CDR3 DNA follows: TGTGCCAGCAGCTTAGCTGAGGGTCAGCCCCAGCATTTT.

This sequence joins TRBV28 and TRBJ2-5, with 7 bases identical to TRBD1. The CDR3 contains 17 residues. Trimming at V came to 5 bases and at J to 5 bases, leaving 17 bases not matched to a gene. CDR1 MDHEN and CDR2 SYDVKM come from the germline V gene. CDR3 region: CASSRLQGVPTRETQYF. CDR3 in DNA: TGTGCCAGCAGTCGACTCCAGGGGGTGCCCACCCGGGAGACCCAGTACTTC.

The sample holds many counts of this clonotype. The rearrangement links TRBV20-1 to TRBJ2-1, with 10 bases fitting TRBD1. The germline V gene has CDR1 DFQATT and CDR2 SNEGSKA (reference sequence). This CDR3 region has 13 residues. The V gene end was trimmed by 6 bases and the J gene end by 7 bases; junction bases not matched to a gene: 6. The CDR3, as DNA: TGCAGTGCGGCGGGACAGGGGCGAAATGAGCAGTTCTTC. It yields the protein CSAAGQGRNEQFF.